This TCR beta chain came from a study of T cell responses to AZD1222 COVID-19 vaccine. The V gene's germline CDR1 is LNHNV and CDR2 YYDKDF (reference sequence). Trimming shortened V by 0 bases and J by 3 bases, and 8 bases separated the two germline ends. This CDR3 contains 14 residues. Generated by immunoSEQ multiplex PCR, the TCRdb table keeps only in-frame clones and is missing some. This table has about 120,000 clones, around 87% appearing once. Material: peripheral blood, obtained on day 0 of AZD1222 vaccination. The receptor comes from an adult in good health. V and J are TRBV15 and TRBJ1-2, with D tentatively TRBD1 (5 bases). The CDR3 DNA follows: TGTGCCACCAGCAGAGATCCGGGGGACTATGGCTACACCTTC. As protein: CATSRDPGDYGYTF.